This TCR beta chain derives from a study of blood T cell repertoires in COVID-19. The wider study: Samples came from the United States, Italy and Spain, spanning acute and convalescent COVID-19. The cDNA or gDNA used as material had been derived from T cells, B-cell-depleted T cells, or PBMCs.

The CDR3 is 15 amino acids. CDR1 is SGHTA, CDR2 FQGNSA, per germline. The J segment lost 7 bases and the V segment lost 1 base, leaving 4 bases of the junction unmatched. Original methodology: Using reference gene primer amplification, nucleated cell counts were estimated. The protocol was immunoSEQ multiplex PCR, while the TCRdb copy is restricted to in-frame clones and leaves out a portion. V, J and clone size reflect that table, while D and trimming were determined from the DNA. The sample has 210,000 or so clones; approximately 78% are singletons. This clone was detected a few times. What was sequenced was peripheral blood. The chain couples TRBV7-2 to TRBJ2-1, with 10 bases that match TRBD2. This clonotype was sampled from an elderly woman with active or convalescent COVID-19. The CDR3 bases are TGTGCCAGCAGCTTAGTAGCGGGGGGCCTTAATGAGCAGTTCTTC. Translating it yields CASSLVAGGLNEQFF.